This T cell receptor (beta chain) was identified during a study of T-cell memory formation after mild COVID-19. About the research overall: TCR clusters were mostly donor specific.

Germline V gene sequence: CDR1 MNHEY, CDR2 SVGEGT. There are 13 residues in the CDR3. V was trimmed by 11 bases and J by 9 bases, leaving 19 bases between them. TCRdb reprocessed the 5' RACE reads via MiXCR and lists one record per CDR3 protein. Seen here are about 560,000 distinct CDR3 sequences, about a fifth observed once, and the top ten hold roughly 9.1%. Sequenced input: PBMCs or a T cell subset sorted from them (not recorded which). The rearrangement uses TRBV6-2 or TRBV6-3 and TRBJ2-2; D remains unclear. The source of this sequence is an adult woman who had mild COVID-19 (a few samples of this study predate the infection). Cell type and time point are not known. In DNA, the CDR3 is TGTGCCGCATCCGTCCCCCTGCACCGGGAGCTGTTTTTT. This sequence encodes CAASVPLHRELFF.